A selection of T cell receptor beta chains follows, all from one sample in a study of human T cells and chemical hapten exposure. TCRdb reprocessed the RACE reads via MiXCR and lists one record per CDR3 protein. The sample holds 50,000 to 80,000 distinct CDR3 sequences, approximately 11% seen once. Sequencing used whole blood, obtained in connection with sensitization to the hapten diphenylcyclopropenone (DPC). These receptors were taken from a woman aged 30 to 39 with alopecia areata. Some clones in this sample may be carry-over from other donors' samples. The CDR3 runs from the conserved cysteine through the conserved F or W. A D gene is named only where the DNA matches it firmly. Rows give clone size only sometimes, using once, few, many, or a class for an expanded clone.

TRBJ2-1 NA TRBV20-1 many TGCAGTGCTAGAGCCCCCGGAGACGGAGGCCCCGTTTTC CSARAPGDGGPVF
TRBJ1-1 TRBD1 TRBV6-6 few TGTGCCAGCAGCCCGAGGGGGCAGGGTGAAGCTTTCTTT CASSPRGQGEAFF
TRBJ1-2 NA TRBV7-9 few TGTGCCAGCAGCCCAGGGGCAACAGGGACCCCTAACTATGGCTACACCTTC CASSPGATGTPNYGYTF
TRBJ2-5 NA TRBV7-6 many TGTGCCAGCAGCTTAGGATGGGGGCAGGGGGAGACCCAGTACTTC CASSLGWGQGETQYF
TRBJ2-7 NA TRBV5-6 few TGTGCCAGCAGCTTGTTGGGGGCCGGCGAGCAGTACTTC CASSLLGAGEQYF
TRBJ1-1 NA TRBV7-6 many TGTGCCAGCAGCTTAGGTCCAGGGAACACTGAAGCTTTCTTT CASSLGPGNTEAFF
TRBJ2-6 TRBD2 TRBV7-9 few TGTGCCAGCAGTCCGAGACTAGCGGGAGGTTTTGGGGCCAACGTCCTGACTTTC CASSPRLAGGFGANVLTF
TRBJ2-2 TRBD2 TRBV7-7 many TGTGCTAGCAGCCAACAAGCGGGAGGGTCCACCGGGGAGCTGTTTTTT CASSQQAGGSTGELFF
TRBJ2-3 NA TRBV25-1 NA TGTGCCAGCAGTGTAGATCGGAGCACAGATACGCAGTATTTT CASSVDRSTDTQYF
TRBJ2-7 TRBD2 TRBV20-1 many TGCAGTGCTAGAGAGGCGGTAGCGGGAGGTTACGAGCAGTACTTC CSAREAVAGGYEQYF
TRBJ2-5 NA TRBV6-6 many TGTGCCAGCAGAATTCCGCCCCAAGAGACCCAGTACTTC CASRIPPQETQYF
TRBJ1-5 NA TRBV2 NA TGTGCCAGTCAATGGACAGGCAATCAGCCCCAGCATTTT CASQWTGNQPQHF
TRBJ2-7 TRBD1 TRBV29-1 NA TGCAGCGCACAGACAGGGTCCCACGAGCAGTACTTC CSAQTGSHEQYF
TRBJ2-7 TRBD1 TRBV20-1 many TGCAGTGCTAGAAGGACAGGGGGACCCTACGAGCAGTACTTC CSARRTGGPYEQYF
TRBJ2-5 NA TRBV10-1 many TGCGCCAGCAGTCAGGGTCTAGGGGTTCAAGAGACCCAGTACTTC CASSQGLGVQETQYF
TRBJ2-7 TRBD1 TRBV5-6 NA TGTGCCAGCACGGGGACAGGGGACTACGAGCAGTACTTC CASTGTGDYEQYF
TRBJ2-7 TRBD1 TRBV9 NA TGTGCCAGCAGCGTCAGGTCGGGACAGGGCTACTACGAGCAGTACTTC CASSVRSGQGYYEQYF
TRBJ1-1 NA TRBV20-1 many TGCAGTGTTGGTAACGGGGTTTCTGAAGCTTTCTTT CSVGNGVSEAFF
TRBJ1-1 TRBD1 TRBV29-1 NA TGCAGCGTTGCCCGACAGGGTTTCGAGAAGAGACGGGCTTTCTTT CSVARQGFEKRRAFF
TRBJ2-7 NA TRBV28 few TGTGCCAGCAGTCCGGCAGGGTACGATCACGAGCAGTACTTC CASSPAGYDHEQYF
TRBJ2-5 TRBD1 TRBV11-3 many TGTGCCAGCAGCTACAGGGGGCGAGAGACCCAGTACTTC CASSYRGRETQYF
TRBJ2-7 NA TRBV30 NA TGTGCCTGGAGTGTATCGAACGAGCAGTACTTC CAWSVSNEQYF
TRBJ2-7 TRBD2 TRBV5-1 many TGCGCCAGCAAACAGGGACTAGCGGGAGTCAACAACGAGCAGTACTTC CASKQGLAGVNNEQYF
TRBJ2-4 NA TRBV11-2 many TGTGCCAGCAGCTTAGAACAGGGCCTGGGAAACATTCAGTACTTC CASSLEQGLGNIQYF
TRBJ2-1 NA TRBV4-1 many TGCGCCAGCAGCCAAGGGAGGGGCGATGGGAATGAGCAGTTCTTC CASSQGRGDGNEQFF
TRBJ2-5 TRBD2 TRBV6-2/TRBV6-3 NA TGTGCCAGCAGTTACTCGACCGAGCGGGGGGGCCAAGAGACCCAGTACTTC CASSYSTERGGQETQYF
TRBJ2-2 NA TRBV24-1 few TGTGCCACCAGTGATCAGGGGGGCTCGCCGAACACCGGGGAGCTGTTTTTT CATSDQGGSPNTGELFF
TRBJ1-6 NA TRBV7-9 NA TGTGCCAGCAGCTTAGATCTCTCCTATAATTCACCCCTCCACTTT CASSLDLSYNSPLHF
TRBJ2-3 NA TRBV7-2 NA TGTGCCAGCAGCTTCTACCAACTAGGCCCTAGCACAGATACGCAGTATTTT CASSFYQLGPSTDTQYF
TRBJ2-1 NA TRBV15 NA TGTGCCACCAGCAGATCGCCCGGGGCGAGGAATGAGCAGTTCTTC CATSRSPGARNEQFF
TRBJ2-3 TRBD2 TRBV10-3 many TGTGCCATCCTAGCGGGGACGGCAGATACGCAGTATTTT CAILAGTADTQYF
TRBJ1-5 TRBD1 TRBV7-7 few TGTGCTAGCAGCTCCTTCAGGGGGCGAACTGGGGCGAGGAGCAATCAGCCCCAGCATTTT CASSSFRGRTGARSNQPQHF
TRBJ1-6 NA TRBV11-1 few TGTGCCAGCAGCCATCGAAGAGCGGGGATCAATTCACCCCTCCACTTT CASSHRRAGINSPLHF
TRBJ2-1 TRBD2 TRBV7-8 many TGTGCCAGCAGCTCGGGACTAGCGGGAGGAGCTAATGAGCAGTTCTTC CASSSGLAGGANEQFF
TRBJ2-7 TRBD2 TRBV6-2/TRBV6-3 few TGTGCCAGCAGTCTCGGGGGGAGGAGCTCCTACGAGCAGTACTTC CASSLGGRSSYEQYF
TRBJ2-2 TRBD2 TRBV28 few TGTGCCAGCATACCTAGCGGTAACACCGGGGAGCTGTTTTTT CASIPSGNTGELFF
TRBJ1-2 TRBD1 TRBV18 NA TGTGCCAGCTCACCACCCGCGAGCACAGGGGGCGCAGGCTACACCTTC CASSPPASTGGAGYTF
TRBJ2-3 NA TRBV28 many TGTGCCAGCATTGGTCGTACAGATACGCAGTATTTT CASIGRTDTQYF
TRBJ1-1 TRBD1 TRBV6-2/TRBV6-3 once TGTGCCAGCCGTAACCCCGGGACAGGGGACTCGGACACTGAAGCTTTCTTT CASRNPGTGDSDTEAFF
TRBJ2-5 TRBD2 TRBV29-1 few TGCAGCGTTGCTAGCGGCCAAGAGACCCAGTACTTC CSVASGQETQYF
TRBJ2-7 NA TRBV28 few TGTGCCAGCAGTTTATTAAGCTACGAGCAGTACTTC CASSLLSYEQYF
TRBJ2-1 TRBD2 TRBV12-3/TRBV12-4 many TGTGCCAGCAGTCAGGCGGGGGGGCCAAGCAATGAGCAGTTCTTC CASSQAGGPSNEQFF
TRBJ2-7 NA TRBV4-3 NA TGCGCCAGCAGCCAAGACATCGGATACGAGCAGTACTTC CASSQDIGYEQYF
TRBJ1-1 NA TRBV3-1 few TGTGCCAGCAGCCAATCTTTGCAGTCCGAAGCTTTCTTT CASSQSLQSEAFF
TRBJ2-3 NA TRBV4-3 few TGCGCCAGCAGCCGGAGTAGGTCTGGGGCGCACACAGATACGCAGTATTTT CASSRSRSGAHTDTQYF
TRBJ2-3 NA TRBV20-1 few TGCAGTGCTAGAGAAGCCCGAACTAACACAGATACGCAGTATTTT CSAREARTNTDTQYF
TRBJ2-7 TRBD1 TRBV11-2 many TGTGCCAGCAGCTCTTACAGGGGGCAAAAAGCCGAGCAGTACTTC CASSSYRGQKAEQYF
TRBJ1-2 NA TRBV6-2/TRBV6-3 NA TGTGCCAGCAGTTATCCCGGGACGAAACTGGGTGGCTACACCTTC CASSYPGTKLGGYTF